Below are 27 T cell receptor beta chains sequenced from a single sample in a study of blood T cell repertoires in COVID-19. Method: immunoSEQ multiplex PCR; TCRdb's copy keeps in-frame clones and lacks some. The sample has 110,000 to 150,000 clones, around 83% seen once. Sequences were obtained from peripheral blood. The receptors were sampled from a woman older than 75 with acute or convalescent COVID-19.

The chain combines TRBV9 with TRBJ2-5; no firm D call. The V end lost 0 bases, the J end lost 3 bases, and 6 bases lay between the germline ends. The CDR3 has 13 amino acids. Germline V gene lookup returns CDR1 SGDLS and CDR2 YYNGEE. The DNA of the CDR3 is TGTGCCAGCAGCGTAGGTCCAAAAGAGACCCAGTACTTC. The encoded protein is CASSVGPKETQYF.

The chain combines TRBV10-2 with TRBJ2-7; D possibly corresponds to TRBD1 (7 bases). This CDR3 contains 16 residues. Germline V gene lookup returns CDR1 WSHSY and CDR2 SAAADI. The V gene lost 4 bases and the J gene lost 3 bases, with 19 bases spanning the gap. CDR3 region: CASSGGRGAGGYEQYF. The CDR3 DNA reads TGCGCCAGCAGTGGTGGTCGCGGGGCAGGGGGCTACGAGCAGTACTTC.

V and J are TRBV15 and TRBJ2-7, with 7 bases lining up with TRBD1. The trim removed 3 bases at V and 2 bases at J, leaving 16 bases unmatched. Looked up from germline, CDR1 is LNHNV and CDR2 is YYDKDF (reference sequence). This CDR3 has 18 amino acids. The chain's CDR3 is CATSSTFRFRDRTYEQYF. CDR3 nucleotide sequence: TGTGCCACCAGCAGCACATTCCGTTTCCGGGACAGAACCTACGAGCAGTACTTC. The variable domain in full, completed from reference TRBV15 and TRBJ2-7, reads DAMVIQNPRYQVTQFGKPVTLSCSQTLNHNVMYWYQQKSSQAPKLLFHYYDKDFNNEADTPDNFQSRRPNTSFCFLDIRSPGLGDTAMYLCATSSTFRFRDRTYEQYFGPGTRLTVT.

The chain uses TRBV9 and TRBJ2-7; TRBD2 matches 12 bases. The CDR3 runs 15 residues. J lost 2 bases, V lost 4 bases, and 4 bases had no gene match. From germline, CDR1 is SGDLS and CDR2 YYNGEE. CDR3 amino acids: CASSPRTSGTYEQYF. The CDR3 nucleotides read TGTGCCAGCAGCCCCCGGACTAGCGGGACCTACGAGCAGTACTTC.

The CDR3 spells CASSPLTGGSVLTF. The CDR3 coding sequence is TGTGCCAGCTCACCACTAACAGGGGGTTCCGTCCTGACTTTC. The chain has TRBV18 and TRBJ2-6; 8 bases fit TRBD1. Germline V lookup: CDR1 KGHSH, CDR2 LQKENI. V trimming: 1 base; J trimming: 12 bases; junction bases outside the gene matches: 5. CDR3 length equals 14 residues.

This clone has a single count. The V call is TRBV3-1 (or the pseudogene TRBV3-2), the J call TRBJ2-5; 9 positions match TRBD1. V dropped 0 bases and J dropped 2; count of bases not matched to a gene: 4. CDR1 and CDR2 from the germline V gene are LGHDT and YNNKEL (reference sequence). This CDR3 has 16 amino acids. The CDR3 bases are TGTGCCAGCAGCCAAGATTATGGGACAGGGCAAGAGACCCAGTACTTC. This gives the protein CASSQDYGTGQETQYF.

Written as DNA, the CDR3 is TGTGCCAGCACCTTTCCCAGACAGCCCCAGCATTTT. Residues: CASTFPRQPQHF. The chain has TRBV28 and TRBJ1-5; D is unclear. The CDR3 length is 12 residues. The V end lost 7 bases, the J end lost 7 bases, and 11 bases lay between the germline ends. Germline V gene data show CDR1 as MDHEN and CDR2 as SYDVKM.

This CDR3 is CASSLYVAVVNYGYTF. The CDR3 DNA follows: TGTGCCAGCAGCTTATACGTTGCGGTCGTTAACTATGGCTACACCTTC. The J gene is TRBJ1-2, the V gene TRBV7-3; D unresolved. The germline V gene encodes CDR1 SGHTA and CDR2 FQGTGA. Trimming shortened V by 2 bases and J by 1 base, and 14 bases separated the two germline ends. The CDR3 sequence is 16 residues long.

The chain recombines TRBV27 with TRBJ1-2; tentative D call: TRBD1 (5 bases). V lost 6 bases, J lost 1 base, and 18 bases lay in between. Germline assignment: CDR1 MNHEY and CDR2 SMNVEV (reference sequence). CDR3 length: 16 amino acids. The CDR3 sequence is CASRQLWGDGNYGYTF. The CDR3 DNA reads TGTGCCAGCAGGCAACTTTGGGGGGATGGTAACTATGGCTACACCTTC.

CDR3 coding DNA: TGTGCCAGCAGTCCGCCAACAGTGCTATTTGAAGCTTTCTTT. Its translation: CASSPPTVLFEAFF. The chain links TRBV28 to TRBJ1-1; D remains ambiguous. Germline loops: CDR1 MDHEN, CDR2 SYDVKM. The V gene lost 5 bases and the J gene lost 7 bases, with 17 bases spanning the gap. CDR3 size: 14 residues.

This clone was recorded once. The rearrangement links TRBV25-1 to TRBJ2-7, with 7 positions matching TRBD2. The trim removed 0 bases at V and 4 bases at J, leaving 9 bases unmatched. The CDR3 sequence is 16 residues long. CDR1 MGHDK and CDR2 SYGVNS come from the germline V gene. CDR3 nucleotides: TGTGCCAGCAGTGAATATAGAACGGGAGGTTCGTACGAGCAGTACTTC. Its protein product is CASSEYRTGGSYEQYF.

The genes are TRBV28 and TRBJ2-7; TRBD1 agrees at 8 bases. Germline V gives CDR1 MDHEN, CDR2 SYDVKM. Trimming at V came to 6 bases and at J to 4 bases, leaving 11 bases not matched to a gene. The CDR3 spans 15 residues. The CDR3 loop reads CASRLDRDFFYEQYF. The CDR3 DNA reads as TGTGCCAGCAGGCTGGACAGGGACTTTTTTTACGAGCAGTACTTC.

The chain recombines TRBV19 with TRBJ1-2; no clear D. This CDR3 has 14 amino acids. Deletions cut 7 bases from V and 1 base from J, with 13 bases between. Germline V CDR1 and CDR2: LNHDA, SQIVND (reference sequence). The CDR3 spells CASTPRLFNYGYTF. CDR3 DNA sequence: TGTGCCAGTACCCCCAGACTTTTTAACTATGGCTACACCTTC.

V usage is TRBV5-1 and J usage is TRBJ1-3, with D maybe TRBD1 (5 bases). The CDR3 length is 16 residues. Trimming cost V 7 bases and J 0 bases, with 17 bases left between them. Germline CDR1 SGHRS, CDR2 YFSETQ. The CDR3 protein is CASPAKGPFSGNTIYF. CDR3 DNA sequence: TGCGCCAGCCCCGCGAAGGGGCCCTTCTCTGGAAACACCATATATTTT.

The CDR3 is CASSPLTGWNTGELFF. In DNA form, the CDR3 reads TGTGCCAGCAGCCCACTTACGGGGTGGAACACCGGGGAGCTGTTTTTT. The gene calls are TRBV3-1 (or the pseudogene TRBV3-2) and TRBJ2-2, with a possible D match to TRBD2 (5 bases). Germline values: CDR1 LGHDT, CDR2 YNNKEL (reference sequence). V was trimmed by 4 bases and J by 1 base, leaving 13 bases between them. CDR3 length: 16 amino acids.

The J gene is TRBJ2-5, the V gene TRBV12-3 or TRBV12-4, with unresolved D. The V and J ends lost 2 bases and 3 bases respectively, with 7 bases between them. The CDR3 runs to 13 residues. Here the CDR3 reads CASSLHRKETQYF. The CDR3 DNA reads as TGTGCCAGCAGTTTACACAGAAAAGAGACCCAGTACTTC.

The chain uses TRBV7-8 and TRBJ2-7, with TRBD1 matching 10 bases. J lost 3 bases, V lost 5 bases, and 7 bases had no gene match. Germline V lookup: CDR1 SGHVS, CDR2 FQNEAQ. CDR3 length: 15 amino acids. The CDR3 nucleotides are TGTGCCAGCAGCCCAACGGACAGGGGGGACTACGAGCAGTACTTC. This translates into CASSPTDRGDYEQYF. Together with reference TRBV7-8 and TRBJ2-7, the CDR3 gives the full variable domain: GAGVSQSPRYKVAKRGQDVALRCDPISGHVSLFWYQQALGQGPEFLTYFQNEAQLDKSGLPSDRFFAERPEGSVSTLKIQRTQQEDSAVYLCASSPTDRGDYEQYFGPGTRLTVT.

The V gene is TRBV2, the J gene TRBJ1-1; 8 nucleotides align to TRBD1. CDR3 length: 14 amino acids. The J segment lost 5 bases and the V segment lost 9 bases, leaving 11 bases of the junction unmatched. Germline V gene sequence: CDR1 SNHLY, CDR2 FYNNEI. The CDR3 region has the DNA TGTGCCAGTAGGAGAACAGGGGGTGTGACTGAAGCTTTCTTT. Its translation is CASRRTGGVTEAFF.

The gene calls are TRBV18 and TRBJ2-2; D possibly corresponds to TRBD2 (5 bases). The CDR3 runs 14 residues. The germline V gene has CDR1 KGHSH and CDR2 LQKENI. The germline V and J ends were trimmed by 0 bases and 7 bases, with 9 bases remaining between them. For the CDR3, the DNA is TGTGCCAGCTCACCACCGGAGGATAGCGGGGAGCTGTTTTTT. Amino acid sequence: CASSPPEDSGELFF.

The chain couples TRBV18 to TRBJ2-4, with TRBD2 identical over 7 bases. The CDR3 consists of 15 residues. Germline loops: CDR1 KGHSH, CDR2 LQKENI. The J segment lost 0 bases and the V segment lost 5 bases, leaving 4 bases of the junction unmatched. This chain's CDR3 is CASSFERGAKNIQYF. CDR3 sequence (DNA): TGTGCCAGCTCATTCGAGCGGGGAGCCAAAAACATTCAGTACTTC.

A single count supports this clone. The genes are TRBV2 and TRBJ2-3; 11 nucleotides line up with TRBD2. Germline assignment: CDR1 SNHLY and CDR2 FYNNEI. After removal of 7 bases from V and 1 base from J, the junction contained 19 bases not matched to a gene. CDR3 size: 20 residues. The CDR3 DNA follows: TGTGCCAGCAACGGGGATAGGGGTAGCGGGAGGGCCGGAGGCACAGATACGCAGTATTTT. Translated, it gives CASNGDRGSGRAGGTDTQYF.

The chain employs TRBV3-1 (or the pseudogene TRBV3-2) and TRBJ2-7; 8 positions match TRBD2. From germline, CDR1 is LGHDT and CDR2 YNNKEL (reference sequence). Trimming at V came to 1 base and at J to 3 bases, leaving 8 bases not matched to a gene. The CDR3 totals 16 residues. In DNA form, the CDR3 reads TGTGCCAGCAGCCAAGGAGCTAGCGGGCTCATCTACGAGCAGTACTTC. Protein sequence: CASSQGASGLIYEQYF.

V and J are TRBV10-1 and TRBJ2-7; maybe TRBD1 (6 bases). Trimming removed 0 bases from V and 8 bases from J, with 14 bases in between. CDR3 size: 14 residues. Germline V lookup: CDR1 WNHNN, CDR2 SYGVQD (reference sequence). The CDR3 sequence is CASSESGTGFQQYF. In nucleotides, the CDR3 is TGCGCCAGCAGTGAGTCGGGCACAGGGTTCCAGCAGTACTTC.

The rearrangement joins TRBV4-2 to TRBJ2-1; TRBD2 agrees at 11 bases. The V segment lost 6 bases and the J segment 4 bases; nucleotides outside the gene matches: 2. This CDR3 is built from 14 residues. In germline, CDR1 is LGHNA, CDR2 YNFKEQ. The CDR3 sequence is CASSRLAGYNEQFF. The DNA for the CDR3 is TGTGCCAGCAGTCGACTAGCGGGATACAATGAGCAGTTCTTC.

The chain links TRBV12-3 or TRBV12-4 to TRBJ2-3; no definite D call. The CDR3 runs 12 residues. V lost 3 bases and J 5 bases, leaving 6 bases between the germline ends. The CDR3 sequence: CASSFNVDTQYF. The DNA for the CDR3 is TGTGCCAGCAGTTTTAATGTAGATACGCAGTATTTT.

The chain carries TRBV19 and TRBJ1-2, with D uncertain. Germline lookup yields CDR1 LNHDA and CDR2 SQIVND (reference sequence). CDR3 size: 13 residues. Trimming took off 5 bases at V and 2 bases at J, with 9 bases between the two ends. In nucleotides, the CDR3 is TGTGCCAGTAGTCGTGGGAGAAACTATGGCTACACCTTC. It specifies CASSRGRNYGYTF.

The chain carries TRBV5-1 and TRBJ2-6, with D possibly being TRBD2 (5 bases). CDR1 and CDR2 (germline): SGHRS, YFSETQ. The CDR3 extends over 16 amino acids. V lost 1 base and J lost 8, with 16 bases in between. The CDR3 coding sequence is TGCGCCAGCAGCTTGACAGACGGGGTCGGGACCAACGTCCTGACTTTC. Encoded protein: CASSLTDGVGTNVLTF.